These T cell receptor beta chains were read from a single sample in a study of T cells in Graves' hyperthyroidism and ophthalmopathy. TCRdb reanalysed the multiplex PCR reads using MiXCR and keeps one entry per CDR3 protein. The sample lists 300,000 to 450,000 distinct CDR3 sequences, under 15% seen once, with 9.2% in the top ten. The material sequenced was blood. The receptors come from a woman aged 18 to 35 with Graves' hyperthyroidism. The CDR3 runs from the conserved cysteine through the conserved F or W. D genes are given only for firm matches. Clone size is stated in some rows and not others, as once, few, many or a class when expanded.

>many|TRBJ2-7|TRBV4-2|TRBD2
TGTGCCAGCAGCCAAGATCTCAGGACTAGCGGGAGGAATGAGCAGTACTTC
CASSQDLRTSGRNEQYF
>many|TRBJ2-1|TRBV24-1|TRBD2
TGTGCCACCAGTGGGACTAGCAGTTACAATGAGCAGTTCTTC
CATSGTSSYNEQFF
>few|TRBJ2-1|TRBV7-3|TRBD1
TGTGCCAGCAGCCCGGGGACAGGAGGAGCGGCTGAGCAGTTCTTC
CASSPGTGGAAEQFF
>many|TRBJ2-3|TRBV28|.
TGTGCCTGCACTAGCCGATACACAGATACGCAGTATTTT
CACTSRYTDTQYF
>many|TRBJ2-5|TRBV20-1|TRBD2
TGCAGTGCTAGAGGCTTAGGGCTAGCGGTAGAGACCCAGTACTTC
CSARGLGLAVETQYF
>.|TRBJ2-6|TRBV19|TRBD2
TGTGCCAGTAGTGGGGGACTAGCGGAGGGGGTCTCTGGGGCCAACGTCCTGACTTTC
CASSGGLAEGVSGANVLTF
>many|TRBJ1-1|TRBV29-1|.
TGCAGCGTTGAAAGCAGGATGAACACTGAAGCTTTCTTT
CSVESRMNTEAFF
>many|TRBJ1-5|TRBV6-9|.
TGTGCCAGCACCTCCCTCCTCCCAGGGCAATGTCAGCCCCAGCATTTT
CASTSLLPGQCQPQHF
>.|TRBJ2-1|TRBV20-1|TRBD2
TGCAGTGCTAGGGGGAGGGGTTCTAGCTCCTACAATGAGCAGTTCTTC
CSARGRGSSSYNEQFF
>many|TRBJ1-3|TRBV6-5|.
TGTGCCAGCAGTTACTTCGGGCGCGCGTTCTCTGGAAACACCATATATTTT
CASSYFGRAFSGNTIYF
>many|TRBJ1-4|TRBV28|TRBD1
TGTGCCACAGGACAGGGGGTCACTAATGAAAAACTGTTTTTT
CATGQGVTNEKLFF
>many|TRBJ2-7|TRBV6-2/TRBV6-3|.
TGTGCCAGCAGACGAGGGGGGATGACCTACGAGCAGTACTTC
CASRRGGMTYEQYF
>.|TRBJ2-3|TRBV19|TRBD2
TGTGCCAGTGGAACCGGGCTAGCGGGGAAAACAGAGCAGTATTTT
CASGTGLAGKTEQYF
>many|TRBJ1-1|TRBV12-3/TRBV12-4|.
TGTGCCAGCAGTTTAGAAGGCATTCGGGCTTTCTTT
CASSLEGIRAFF
>many|TRBJ1-5|TRBV2|.
TGTGCCAGCAGTGAACAAGGGGCGGGTCAGCCCCAGCATTTT
CASSEQGAGQPQHF
>many|TRBJ2-7|TRBV12-3/TRBV12-4|.
TGTGCCAGCAGTTCTGGAGGTCTGCAGGACGAGCAGTACTTC
CASSSGGLQDEQYF
>many|TRBJ2-7|TRBV7-4|.
TGTGCCAGCAGCTTAGTAGCTAACCTATGGGAGCAGTACTTC
CASSLVANLWEQYF
>few|TRBJ1-1|TRBV5-1|.
TGCGCCAGCAGCTTGGGCACAGCGGGCACTGAAGCTTTCTTT
CASSLGTAGTEAFF
>many|TRBJ1-2|TRBV2|.
TGTGCCAGCAGTGAAGTGAGCCCTGACCTCTATGGCTACACCTTC
CASSEVSPDLYGYTF
>many|TRBJ1-4|TRBV5-1|.
TGCGCCAGCAGCTCAAGCCTCGGGGGGAATGAAAAACTGTTTTTT
CASSSSLGGNEKLFF
>many|TRBJ2-2|TRBV10-3|TRBD1
TGTGCCATCAGCCCGGGACAGGGAGATACCGGGGAGCTGTTTTTT
CAISPGQGDTGELFF
>few|TRBJ2-5|TRBV15|.
TGTGCCACCAGCAACAACGGCTGGGAGACCCAGTACTTC
CATSNNGWETQYF
>.|TRBJ2-2|TRBV3-1|TRBD2
TGTGCCAGCAGAGGACTAGCCTCACCCTTTATGATCACCGGGGAGCTGTTTTTT
CASRGLASPFMITGELFF
>.|TRBJ1-2|TRBV7-9|.
TGCGCCAGCAGCCAAGATCAGATGGCAGCTCGGGGCTACACCTTC
CASSQDQMAARGYTF
>many|TRBJ1-5|TRBV7-2|.
TGTGCCAGCAGCTTAGGGTCAGGGCCGGGACAGCCCCAGCATTTT
CASSLGSGPGQPQHF
>.|TRBJ2-1|TRBV3-1|TRBD1
TGTGCCAGCAGCCAAGATCTAGGGGCCGTGACAGGGAAAACGCTTGGCAATGAGCAGTTCTTC
CASSQDLGAVTGKTLGNEQFF
>.|TRBJ1-4|TRBV2|.
TGTGCCAGCAGGGGAACTAATGAAAAACTGTTTTTT
CASRGTNEKLFF
>.|TRBJ2-3|TRBV10-3|.
TGTGCCATCAGGAGAAACTTCGCCCAAGTACCAGATACGCAGTATTTT
CAIRRNFAQVPDTQYF
>many|TRBJ2-2|TRBV2|TRBD1
TGTGCCAGCAACAGGGGCCGCGCGAACACCGGGGAGCTGTTTTTT
CASNRGRANTGELFF
>many|TRBJ1-4|TRBV2|TRBD1
TGTGCCAGCAGGCAGGGGGCCACCAATGAAAAACTGTTTTTT
CASRQGATNEKLFF
>many|TRBJ1-3|TRBV28|.
TGTGCCAGCAGTTCCGCCGTCGACTCTGGAAACACCATATATTTT
CASSSAVDSGNTIYF
>few|TRBJ2-6|TRBV4-2|.
TGTGCCAGCAGCCAAGAAGATGGTACCGGGGCCAACGTCCTGACTTTC
CASSQEDGTGANVLTF
>many|TRBJ2-1|TRBV7-3|.
TGTGCCAGCAGCCAGGGAAGAGTCGGCTACAATGAGCAGTTCTTC
CASSQGRVGYNEQFF